The sequence of this T cell receptor beta chain was determined in a study of molecular identifiers for immune sequencing clone quantification (dated by TCRdb to the late 2010s). A note on the overall study: For a replicate experiment, the RNA from either roughly 18,000 or 92,000 naive CD8 T cells was divided into five aliquots, and four of those aliquots went on to sequencing. This methods study benchmarked molecular-identifier clustering-based TCR repertoire sequencing (MIDCIRS) and TCR RNA copy counting, using CD8 T cells to do so. What the authors observed across the whole study: The naive libraries included spiked-in Jurkat TCR RNA (around 10 copies' worth), and this RNA is not part of the donor repertoire. Identical TCR molecules sharing a barcode could cause highly expanded clone sizes to be underestimated. Modeling estimated around 3.2 recovered TCR RNA copies per cell, compared with about 10 by digital PCR, which implies roughly 30% capture efficiency. When barcode sub-clustering was omitted, TCR diversity was inflated by chimeric consensus sequences, with chimeras reaching as high as 47%. In CMV-specific effector cells, over 97% of molecules were held by clones above 20 RNA copies, whereas under 1% of molecules were held by such clones in naive cells. Spiked-in Jurkat TCR RNA equivalent to a single cell was reported to be detectable even among approximately 1.1 million naive CD8 T cells.

Turning to this clonotype: Its antigen is still unknown. The junction shows a germline mismatch at one end, possibly a read error.

Libraries of naive CD8 T cells were built from anywhere between about 17,000 and 1,000,000 sorted cells, with 10%, 30% or 50% of the purified RNA used. Naive CD8 T cells, defined as CD8+CD4-CCR7+CD45RA+, were FACS-sorted into RLT Plus buffer on a BD FACSAria II. Detection sensitivity was tested by spiking Jurkat RNA equal to 9 to 10 TCR copies' worth into samples containing about 20,000-1,100,000 naive CD8 T cells. CD8 T cells were enriched using RosetteSep CD8+ T Cell Enrichment Cocktail and Ficoll-Paque, and the enriched cells then underwent ACK red cell lysis. From the cysteine through the phenylalanine, the CDR3 covers 17 amino acids. Only CDR3 DNA is held: 51 bases, read in frame from base 1. CDR1 and CDR2, per the germline V gene, are MNHEY and SVGAGI. Library prep was done by PCR. The instrument given in TCRdb is NextSeq 500. Bulk TCR libraries were prepared as previously described, using TCR primers listed in Table S5. Purification of total RNA was performed with the Qiagen AllPrep DNA/RNA kit. Before analysis, reads from multiple sequencing runs of one library were combined. Processing in the source paper ran as follows. Reads were retained only if the reads had an exact TCR constant sequence, and the retained reads were trimmed to 150 nt and grouped according to their 12-nt molecular barcodes. Reads in each barcode group were sub-clustered using a 15% Levenshtein threshold, and a quality-weighted consensus sequence was built for each RNA molecule. Non-functional sequences were filtered out, along with any lower-count sequence sitting one edit away from another sequence. Based on fitting two negative binomial distributions, any barcode sub-cluster with under 20% of the maximum read count was discarded. TCRdb trimmed the raw reads at Q25, called clones with MiXCR and kept productive beta chains. Each CDR3 protein gets just one entry, which takes the most common genes and DNA from the rows behind it. These V and J calls are TCRdb output, not the study's own analysis. The sample table lists approximately 590,000 distinct CDR3 sequences, about 25% of them with a count of one. Clones ranked in the top ten supply approximately 0.75% of the sample.

The sequence derives from a human donor in good health. Some libraries in this study had Jurkat cell RNA spiked in. Recombination joined TRBV6-5 with TRBJ2-6; perhaps TRBD1 is the D gene, with 6 bases matching. Sequencing was performed on naive CD8+ T cells from blood, with Jurkat cell RNA spiked in. The cell subset or site label on this specimen signifies: FACS-sorted CD8+CD4-CCR7+CD45RA+ naive T cells. The DNA sequence is TGTGCCGGCAGTTATAACAGGGCCCGGGTAGGGGCCAACGTCCTGACTTTC. This gives the protein CAGSYNRARVGANVLTF.